The sequence of this T cell receptor beta chain was determined in a study of spatial heterogeneity in lung cancer. Study background: The study sequenced follow-up PBMC samples when they were available, at a median of around 2 years after resection. Within raw reads, each unique TCR and UMI combination appeared on average more than ten times.

TCR cDNA molecules each carried a unique molecular identifier. A single record per CDR3 protein comes from TCRdb applying MiXCR to the 5' RACE reads. The sample holds about 19,000 distinct CDR3 sequences, approximately 9.1% seen once. Time point meaning: blood at routine non-recurrence follow-up after resection. Without sorting, whole RNA was sequenced from tumor, nontumor lung or frozen PBMC. Germline loops: CDR1 LGHNA, CDR2 YNFKEQ. The V gene end was trimmed by 1 base and the J gene end by 0 bases; junction bases not matched to a gene: 3. The CDR3 has 16 amino acids. This clonotype was sampled from a female donor with early-stage non-small cell lung cancer. The V call is TRBV4-2, the J call TRBJ2-3; 8 bases align to TRBD2. Sequencing was performed on PBMCs, taken at follow-up. This chain's CDR3 is CASSQAGGLSTDTQYF. Here the CDR3 DNA reads TGTGCCAGCAGCCAAGCGGGGGGGCTTAGCACAGATACGCAGTATTTT.